These T cell receptor beta chains were read from a single sample in a study of CD8+CD57+ T cells in acquired aplastic anemia. TCRdb recomputed calls from the reads with MiXCR, one row per CDR3 protein. The sample consists of about 70,000 distinct CDR3 sequences, under 65% of them appearing once. The specimen was sorted CD4+, CD8+, or CD8+CD57+ T cells (not recorded which) from PBMCs. The receptors were sampled from a human donor in good health, serving as a control. CDR3s leave out the opening cysteine and the closing phenylalanine or tryptophan. D genes are given only for firm matches.

V	D	length	J	CDR3
TRBV11-1	.	13	TRBJ2-1	ASSPPSRRDNEQF
TRBV10-3	.	13	TRBJ1-3	ASSPRLDSGNTIY
TRBV6-1	.	14	TRBJ2-1	ASRHLGAFAYNEQF
TRBV10-3	TRBD1	12	TRBJ1-1	AISAQGANTEAF
TRBV5-1	.	14	TRBJ2-3	ASSLASQVSTDTQY
TRBV6-4	.	11	TRBJ2-1	ASSDSGETEQF
TRBV19	TRBD1	13	TRBJ1-5	ASSVLQGANQPQH
TRBV2	.	12	TRBJ2-5	ASGEIRGVETQY
TRBV10-3	TRBD1	11	TRBJ1-5	AIGGRYNQPQH
TRBV7-6	.	11	TRBJ1-2	ASSLDSRYGYT
TRBV11-2	.	11	TRBJ1-1	ASSLDQGVLAF
TRBV19	.	13	TRBJ1-1	ASSILGRGDTEAF
TRBV11-1	TRBD1	15	TRBJ1-6	ASSLVGRGINNSPLH
TRBV24-1	TRBD2	13	TRBJ2-5	ATSDRTRSPETQY
TRBV15	.	14	TRBJ1-5	ATSRFDRIRNQPQH
TRBV5-1	.	12	TRBJ1-3	ASSLLPQGDTIY
TRBV7-2	TRBD2	12	TRBJ2-7	ASRNSGGAGEQY
TRBV10-2	TRBD1	13	TRBJ2-6	ASDRGTSGANVLT
TRBV20-1	.	11	TRBJ1-1	SASFLSNTEAF
TRBV19	TRBD1	12	TRBJ2-7	ASSETGGSYEQY
TRBV14	.	15	TRBJ1-1	ASSQPAPQGKNTEAF
TRBV7-9	TRBD2	15	TRBJ2-1	ASSLASSGGAVYEQF
TRBV29-1	.	13	TRBJ2-2	STWAAGALGGELF
TRBV7-3	.	11	TRBJ2-1	ASSLSGNNEQF
TRBV20-1	TRBD2	12	TRBJ2-7	SAREREGGYEQY
TRBV6-5	.	14	TRBJ2-2	ASSYGADTNTGELF
TRBV24-1	TRBD2	13	TRBJ2-1	ATSDPSGSYNEQF
TRBV27	.	13	TRBJ1-1	ASSHGQKGGTEAF
TRBV15	TRBD1	13	TRBJ1-5	ATSRDRTSNQPQH
TRBV29-1	TRBD2	11	TRBJ2-7	SVEDPSGVEQY
TRBV19	TRBD2	12	TRBJ2-7	ASSVSGSSYEQY
TRBV10-2	.	9	TRBJ2-2	ASSVIGELF
TRBV7-9	.	10	TRBJ2-1	ASSLGVGEQF
TRBV6-1	.	10	TRBJ2-7	ASRSNTYEQY
TRBV11-1	.	14	TRBJ1-2	ASSLTWGTVNYGYT
TRBV5-1	TRBD1	13	TRBJ1-2	ASSTWTGANYGYT
TRBV5-4	TRBD2	16	TRBJ2-3	ASSSGTSGGAGTDTQY
TRBV19	TRBD1	13	TRBJ1-4	ASNPWGQQPEKLF
TRBV19	TRBD1	10	TRBJ1-2	ASTLDRDLYT
TRBV20-1	TRBD1	14	TRBJ2-5	SAPPTQQGAGETQY
TRBV7-9	.	11	TRBJ1-2	ASSQRTVYGYT
TRBV2	.	10	TRBJ1-1	ASSARDTEAF